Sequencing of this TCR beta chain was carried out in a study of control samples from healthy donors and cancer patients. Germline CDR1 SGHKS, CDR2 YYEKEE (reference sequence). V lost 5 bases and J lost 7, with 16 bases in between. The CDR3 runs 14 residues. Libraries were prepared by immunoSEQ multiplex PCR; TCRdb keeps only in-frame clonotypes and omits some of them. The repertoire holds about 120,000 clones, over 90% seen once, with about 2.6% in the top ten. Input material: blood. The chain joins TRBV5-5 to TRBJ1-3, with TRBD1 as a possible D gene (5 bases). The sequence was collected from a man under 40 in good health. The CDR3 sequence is CASRRGSGSNTIYF. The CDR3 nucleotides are TGTGCCAGCAGGCGAGGATCAGGGTCGAACACCATATATTTT.